This T cell receptor (beta chain) was sequenced during a study of T cell repertoires in cytomegalovirus infection. The wider study: Matching HLA type, along with CMV infection, was indicated by public TCR beta signatures.

This clonotype came up many times. Its target is unknown. Findings and caveats of the study: Ex vivo responses were dominated by HLA-C-restricted CMV-specific TCR beta clonotypes. The cumulative frequency of public TCR beta families distinguished individuals who carried CMV together with the relevant HLA.

One entry per CDR3 protein results from TCRdb running MiXCR on the reads. This sample has tens of thousands of distinct CDR3 sequences, with 4% found just once. V was clipped by 5 bases and J by 2 bases; unmatched bases: 7. This CDR3 spans 15 amino acids. Looked up from germline, CDR1 is SGHRS and CDR2 is YFSETQ. The receptor's source is a human donor in good health (CMV status not recorded). Some clones in this sample may be carry-over from other donors' samples. The sample taken for sequencing was PBMCs. The V gene is TRBV5-1, the J gene TRBJ2-5; 9 nucleotides line up with TRBD2. CDR3 in amino acids: CASSPERGVQETQYF. CDR3 in DNA: TGCGCCAGCAGTCCCGAGCGGGGGGTTCAAGAGACCCAGTACTTC.